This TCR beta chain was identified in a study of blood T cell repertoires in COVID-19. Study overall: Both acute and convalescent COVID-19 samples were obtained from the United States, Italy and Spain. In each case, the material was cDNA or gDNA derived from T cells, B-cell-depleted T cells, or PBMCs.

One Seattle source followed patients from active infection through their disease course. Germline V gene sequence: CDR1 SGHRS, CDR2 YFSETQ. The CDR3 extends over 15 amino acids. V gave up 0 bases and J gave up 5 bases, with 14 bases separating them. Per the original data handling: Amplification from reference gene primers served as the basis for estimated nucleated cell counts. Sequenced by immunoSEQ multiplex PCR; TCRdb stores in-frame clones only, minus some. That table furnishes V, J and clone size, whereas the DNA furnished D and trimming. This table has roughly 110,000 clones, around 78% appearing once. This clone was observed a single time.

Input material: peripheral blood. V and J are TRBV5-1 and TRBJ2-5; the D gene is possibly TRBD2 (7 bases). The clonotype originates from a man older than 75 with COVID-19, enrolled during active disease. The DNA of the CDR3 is TGCGCCAGCAGCTTGGACGGGGGGCATGGGGAGACCCAGTACTTC. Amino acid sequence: CASSLDGGHGETQYF. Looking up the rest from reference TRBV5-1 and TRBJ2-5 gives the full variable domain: KAGVTQTPRYLIKTRGQQVTLSCSPISGHRSVSWYQQTPGQGLQFLFEYFSETQRNKGNFPGRFSGRQFSNSRSEMNVSTLELGDSALYLCASSLDGGHGETQYFGPGTRLLVL.